These T cell receptor beta chains were read from a single sample in a study of blood T cell repertoires in COVID-19. The data were produced by immunoSEQ multiplex PCR, yet TCRdb's version contains in-frame clones alone and is incomplete. The sample holds over 75,000 clones, around three quarters seen once. Sample: peripheral blood. The receptors were sampled from a woman in her seventies with acute or convalescent COVID-19. The CDR3 runs from the conserved cysteine through the conserved F or W. D genes are given only for firm matches. Size tells how often a clone was seen (once, few, many) or the class of an expanded clone, and some rows leave it out.

CDR3aa: CASSLGTGSSPLHF
CDR3nt: TGCGCCAGCAGCTTGGGGACAGGGAGTTCACCCCTCCACTTT
d_gene: TRBD1
j_gene: TRBJ1-6
abundance: -
v_gene: TRBV5-1

CDR3aa: CASSRQDTQYF
CDR3nt: TGTGCCAGCAGCCGACAAGATACGCAGTATTTT
d_gene: -
j_gene: TRBJ2-3
abundance: -
v_gene: TRBV7-9

CDR3aa: CASSSSYEQYF
CDR3nt: TGTGCCAGCAGCTCCAGTTACGAGCAGTACTTC
d_gene: -
j_gene: TRBJ2-7
abundance: once
v_gene: TRBV11-2

CDR3aa: CASSLGGSGFSPTDTQYF
CDR3nt: TGTGCCAGCAGCTTGGGTGGGAGCGGGTTTAGCCCCACAGATACGCAGTATTTT
d_gene: -
j_gene: TRBJ2-3
abundance: few
v_gene: TRBV5-4

CDR3aa: CASSLSPGQTYEQYF
CDR3nt: TGTGCCAGCAGCTTAAGCCCGGGACAGACCTACGAGCAGTACTTC
d_gene: TRBD1
j_gene: TRBJ2-7
abundance: -
v_gene: TRBV7-2

CDR3aa: CASSQFGLAGQYQETQYF
CDR3nt: TGTGCCAGCAGCCAATTCGGACTAGCGGGCCAGTATCAAGAGACCCAGTACTTC
d_gene: TRBD2
j_gene: TRBJ2-5
abundance: -
v_gene: TRBV3-1/TRBV3-2

CDR3aa: CAWDPGSSRYGYTF
CDR3nt: TGTGCCTGGGATCCCGGGTCCTCGCGCTATGGCTACACCTTC
d_gene: -
j_gene: TRBJ1-2
abundance: -
v_gene: TRBV30

CDR3aa: CASRGDEPGQGVKTQYF
CDR3nt: TGTGCCAGCAGGGGGGACGAACCGGGACAGGGGGTTAAGACCCAGTACTTC
d_gene: TRBD1
j_gene: TRBJ2-5
abundance: -
v_gene: TRBV28

CDR3aa: CASSLGGVRDPYGYTF
CDR3nt: TGTGCCAGCAGCCTTGGAGGGGTAAGAGACCCCTATGGCTACACCTTC
d_gene: -
j_gene: TRBJ1-2
abundance: -
v_gene: TRBV4-2

CDR3aa: CASGGSSYNSPLHF
CDR3nt: TGTGCCAGTGGCGGGAGCTCCTATAATTCACCCCTCCACTTT
d_gene: -
j_gene: TRBJ1-6
abundance: once
v_gene: TRBV19

CDR3aa: CATSRVSKNTEAFF
CDR3nt: TGTGCCACCAGCAGAGTGTCCAAGAACACTGAAGCTTTCTTT
d_gene: -
j_gene: TRBJ1-1
abundance: once
v_gene: TRBV15

CDR3aa: CASSSELKYYEQYF
CDR3nt: TGTGCCAGCAGCTCTGAACTGAAATACTACGAGCAGTACTTC
d_gene: -
j_gene: TRBJ2-7
abundance: few
v_gene: TRBV7-9

CDR3aa: CASSSYRVTGSYEQYF
CDR3nt: TGTGCCAGCAGTTCCTACAGGGTGACGGGCTCCTACGAGCAGTACTTC
d_gene: -
j_gene: TRBJ2-7
abundance: -
v_gene: TRBV28